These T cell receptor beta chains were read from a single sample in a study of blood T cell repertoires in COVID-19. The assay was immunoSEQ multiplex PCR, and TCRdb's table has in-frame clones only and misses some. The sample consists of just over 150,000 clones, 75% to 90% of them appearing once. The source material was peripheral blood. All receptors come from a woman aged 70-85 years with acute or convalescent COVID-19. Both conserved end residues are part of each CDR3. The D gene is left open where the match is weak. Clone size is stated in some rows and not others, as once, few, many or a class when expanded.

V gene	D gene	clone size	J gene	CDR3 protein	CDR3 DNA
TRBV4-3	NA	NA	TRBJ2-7	CASSQVRGYEQYF	TGCGCCAGCAGCCAAGTAAGGGGCTACGAGCAGTACTTC
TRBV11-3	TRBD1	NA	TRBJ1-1	CASSSSGTGTEAFF	TGTGCCAGCAGCTCCTCCGGGACAGGAACTGAAGCTTTCTTT
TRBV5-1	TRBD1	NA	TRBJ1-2	CASSLEGRGRTKEGYTF	TGCGCCAGCAGCTTGGAGGGCAGGGGGCGAACAAAGGAAGGCTACACCTTC
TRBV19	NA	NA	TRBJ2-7	CASSLITSHEQYF	TGTGCCAGTAGCCTAATAACGTCCCACGAGCAGTACTTC
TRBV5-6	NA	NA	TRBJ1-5	CASSLGPPSGKQPQHF	TGTGCCAGCAGCTTGGGTCCTCCGTCCGGGAAACAGCCCCAGCATTTT
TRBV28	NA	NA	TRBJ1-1	CASSLSSRAFF	TGTGCCAGCAGTTTATCATCCAGAGCTTTCTTT
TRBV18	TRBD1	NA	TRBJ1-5	CASSPRGDQPQHF	TGTGCCAGCTCACCCAGGGGGGATCAGCCCCAGCATTTT
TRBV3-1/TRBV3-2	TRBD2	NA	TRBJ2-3	CASSQELAGAADTQYF	TGTGCCAGCAGCCAAGAACTAGCGGGCGCCGCAGATACGCAGTATTTT
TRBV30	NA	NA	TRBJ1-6	CAWNGEAINSPLHF	TGTGCCTGGAACGGCGAGGCCATTAATTCACCCCTCCACTTT
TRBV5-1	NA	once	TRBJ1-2	CASSLDATGRANYGYTF	TGCGCCAGCAGCTTGGATGCTACAGGGAGGGCTAACTATGGCTACACCTTC
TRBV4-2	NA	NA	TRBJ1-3	CASSDGAGSSGNTIYF	TGTGCCAGCAGCGACGGAGCGGGCAGCTCTGGAAACACCATATATTTT
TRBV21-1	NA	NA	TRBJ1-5	CASSRDRGDQPQHF	TGTGCCAGCAGCAGGGACAGGGGGGATCAGCCCCAGCATTTT
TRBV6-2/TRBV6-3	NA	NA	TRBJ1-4	CASSYVRRDEKLFF	TGTGCCAGCAGTTACGTCCGACGGGATGAAAAACTGTTTTTT
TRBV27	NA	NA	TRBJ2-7	CASSLVGGTYEQYF	TGTGCCAGCAGTTTAGTCGGGGGAACCTACGAGCAGTACTTC
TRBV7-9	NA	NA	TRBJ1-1	CASSTTGLANTEAFF	TGTGCCAGCAGCACAACAGGGTTGGCGAACACTGAAGCTTTCTTT
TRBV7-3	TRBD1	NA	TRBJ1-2	CASSPLDRGDSGYTF	TGTGCCAGCAGCCCCTTGGACAGGGGTGACAGTGGCTACACCTTC
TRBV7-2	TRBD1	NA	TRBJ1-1	CASSSSRQGSTEAFF	TGTGCCAGCAGCTCCAGCCGACAGGGTTCCACTGAAGCTTTCTTT
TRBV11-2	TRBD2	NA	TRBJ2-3	CASSLTSGGDTQYF	TGTGCCAGCAGCTTGACTAGCGGGGGCGATACGCAGTATTTT
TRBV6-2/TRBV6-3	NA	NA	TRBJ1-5	CASSYLLRAGDSNQPQHF	TGTGCCAGCAGTTACCTCCTCCGGGCAGGGGATAGCAATCAGCCCCAGCATTTT
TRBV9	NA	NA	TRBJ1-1	CASSPRDFLTEAFF	TGTGCCAGCAGCCCGAGGGACTTCCTCACTGAAGCTTTCTTT
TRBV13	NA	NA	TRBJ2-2	CASLVRGMYTGELFF	TGTGCCAGCCTAGTTCGGGGAATGTACACCGGGGAGCTGTTTTTT
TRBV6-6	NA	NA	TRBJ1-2	CASSYPGNPYGYTF	TGTGCCAGCAGTTACCCAGGGAACCCCTATGGCTACACCTTC
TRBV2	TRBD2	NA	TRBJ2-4	CASSYRTGTSHIQYF	TGTGCCAGCTCTTATAGGACCGGGACTAGTCACATTCAGTACTTC
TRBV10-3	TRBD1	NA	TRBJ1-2	CAISESQRQGEGYTF	TGTGCCATCAGTGAGTCCCAACGACAGGGGGAAGGCTACACCTTC
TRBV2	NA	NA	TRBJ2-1	CASSDVGLIEQFF	TGTGCCAGCAGTGATGTCGGGTTAATCGAGCAGTTCTTC
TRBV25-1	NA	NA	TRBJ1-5	CASSEAGEGQPQHF	TGTGCCAGCAGTGAGGCAGGGGAGGGCCAGCCCCAGCATTTT
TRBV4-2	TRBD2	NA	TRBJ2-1	CASSQEGSGGLKDNEQFF	TGTGCCAGCAGCCAAGAGGGGTCGGGGGGGCTTAAAGACAATGAGCAGTTCTTC
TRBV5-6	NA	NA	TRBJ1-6	CASSLGGSSYNSPLHF	TGTGCCAGCAGCTTGGGGGGCAGTTCCTATAATTCACCCCTCCACTTT
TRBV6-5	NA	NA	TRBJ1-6	CASSYLQGFYNSPLHF	TGTGCCAGCAGTTATTTACAGGGTTTCTATAATTCACCCCTCCACTTT
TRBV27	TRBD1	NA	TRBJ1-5	CASSPNAGGGQPQHF	TGTGCCAGCAGTCCCAATGCAGGGGGAGGTCAGCCCCAGCATTTT
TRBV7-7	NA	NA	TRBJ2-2	CASSLGSPNIGELFF	TGTGCTAGCAGCTTAGGATCTCCGAACATCGGGGAGCTGTTTTTT
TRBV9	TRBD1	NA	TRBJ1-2	CASSAGSDRSYGYTF	TGTGCCAGCAGCGCGGGGTCGGACAGGAGTTATGGCTACACCTTC
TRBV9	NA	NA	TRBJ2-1	CASSAWDSSGHNEQFF	TGTGCCAGCAGCGCCTGGGACTCCTCGGGGCACAATGAGCAGTTCTTC
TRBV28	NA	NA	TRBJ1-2	CASSSEGVHGYTF	TGTGCCAGCAGTTCAGAAGGAGTCCATGGCTACACCTTC
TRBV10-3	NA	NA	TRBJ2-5	CAISDEAREGRETQYF	TGTGCCATCAGTGACGAAGCTAGAGAGGGCCGGGAGACCCAGTACTTC
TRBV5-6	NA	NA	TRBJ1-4	CASSSRAGETF	TGTGCCAGCAGCTCCAGAGCGGGGGAGACCTTT
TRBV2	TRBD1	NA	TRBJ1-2	CASSQDRGNGYTF	TGTGCCAGCAGTCAGGACAGGGGGAATGGCTACACCTTC
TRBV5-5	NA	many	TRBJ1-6	CASSPRWGAGYNSPLHF	TGTGCCAGCAGCCCCCGGTGGGGCGCGGGATATAATTCACCCCTCCACTTT
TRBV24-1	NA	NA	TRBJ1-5	CATSDQNDGNSNQPQHF	TGTGCCACCAGTGACCAAAACGACGGGAATAGCAATCAGCCCCAGCATTTT
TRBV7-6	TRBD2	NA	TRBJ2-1	CASSLGYGGSSYNEQFF	TGTGCCAGCAGCTTAGGGTACGGGGGGAGCTCCTACAATGAGCAGTTCTTC
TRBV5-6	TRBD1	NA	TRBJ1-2	CASSYGQGGGYTF	TGTGCCAGCAGTTACGGGCAGGGGGGTGGCTACACCTTC
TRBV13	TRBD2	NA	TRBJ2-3	CASSSGLAGYTDTQYF	TGTGCCAGCAGCTCCGGACTAGCGGGTTACACAGATACGCAGTATTTT
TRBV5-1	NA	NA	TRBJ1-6	CASSFRASSYNSPLHF	TGCGCCAGCAGCTTCAGGGCGAGCTCCTATAATTCACCCCTCCACTTT
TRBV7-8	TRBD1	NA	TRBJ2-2	CASSARDRFGGELFF	TGTGCCAGCAGCGCGCGGGACAGGTTCGGCGGGGAGCTGTTTTTT
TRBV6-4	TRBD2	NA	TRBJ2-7	CASSERLAGSYEQYF	TGTGCCAGCAGTGAAAGGCTAGCGGGGTCCTACGAGCAGTACTTC
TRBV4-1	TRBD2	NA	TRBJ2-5	CASSQGLAAQETQYF	TGCGCCAGCAGCCAAGGGCTAGCGGCCCAAGAGACCCAGTACTTC
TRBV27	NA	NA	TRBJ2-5	CASTTPGGAQYF	TGTGCCAGCACAACCCCCGGCGGCGCCCAGTACTTC
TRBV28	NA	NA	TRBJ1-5	CASSLWIEGNQPQHF	TGTGCCAGCAGTTTATGGATCGAGGGCAATCAGCCCCAGCATTTT
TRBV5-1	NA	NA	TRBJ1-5	CASSLGPGNQPQHF	TGCGCCAGCAGCTTGGGCCCAGGCAATCAGCCCCAGCATTTT
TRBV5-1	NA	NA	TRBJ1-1	CASSHRNRMNTEAFF	TGCGCCAGCAGCCACAGAAACCGGATGAACACTGAAGCTTTCTTT
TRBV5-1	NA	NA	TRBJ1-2	CASSPQATNLYGYTF	TGCGCCAGCAGCCCGCAGGCGACGAACCTCTATGGCTACACCTTC
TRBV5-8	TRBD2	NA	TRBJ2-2	CASTGGRLRTGELFF	TGTGCCAGCACCGGGGGGAGACTCCGAACCGGGGAGCTGTTTTTT
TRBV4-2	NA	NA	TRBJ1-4	CASSQELGRGEEKLFF	TGTGCCAGCAGCCAAGAGTTGGGCAGGGGTGAAGAAAAACTGTTTTTT
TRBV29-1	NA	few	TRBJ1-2	CSVDSASNYGYTF	TGCAGCGTTGACAGCGCTTCTAACTATGGCTACACCTTC
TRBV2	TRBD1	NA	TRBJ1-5	CASSRDRGLGQPQHF	TGTGCCAGCAGTCGGGACAGGGGGCTCGGTCAGCCCCAGCATTTT